The 4 T cell receptor beta chains presented below share a single source sample, sequenced in a study of cytotoxic CD8 clonotypes in ibrutinib-treated CLL. Clones were read by immunoSEQ multiplex PCR, and TCRdb kept only the in-frame ones, dropping some. This sample carries some 350,000 clones, about 61% of them seen once, and the ten largest clones take 6% to 6.5%. Specimen: PBMCs, collected after 36 months of ibrutinib treatment. These TCRs come from a human donor with chronic lymphocytic leukemia.

The chain employs TRBV9 and TRBJ2-7; 12 bases are shared with TRBD2. V lost 4 bases and J lost 6; bases outside the gene matches: 5. This CDR3 contains 14 residues. Germline V lookup: CDR1 SGDLS, CDR2 YYNGEE. This CDR3 is CASSPSGRASEQYF. Here the CDR3 DNA reads TGTGCCAGCAGCCCTAGCGGGAGGGCCTCCGAGCAGTACTTC.

V gene TRBV18 combines with J gene TRBJ2-7, with D perhaps matching TRBD1 or TRBD2 (6 bases each). This CDR3 is 14 amino acids long. CDR1 and CDR2 (germline): KGHSH, LQKENI. V was clipped by 0 bases and J by 5 bases, with 11 bases between them. The CDR3 spells CASSPPFGGHEQYF. The CDR3 nucleotides read TGTGCCAGCTCACCACCTTTCGGGGGCCACGAGCAGTACTTC.

V gene TRBV6-5 combines with J gene TRBJ2-2; 9 bases fit TRBD2. CDR3 length: 15 amino acids. J gave up 6 bases and V 0 bases, and 2 bases lay outside the gene matches. Germline-derived CDR1 and CDR2 are MNHEY and SVGAGI. CDR3 sequence: CASSYSRLAAGELFF. CDR3 sequence (DNA): TGTGCCAGCAGTTACTCGAGACTAGCGGCCGGGGAGCTGTTTTTT.

This chain joins TRBV19 and TRBJ2-7; D remains unclear. The length of the CDR3 is 14 residues. V was pared by 3 bases and J by 0 bases, with 9 bases between. Per the germline V gene, CDR1 is LNHDA and CDR2 is SQIVND (reference sequence). The CDR3 DNA sequence: TGTGCCAGTAGTATCACAACCGCCTCCTACGAGCAGTACTTC. This encodes CASSITTASYEQYF.